These 15 T cell receptor beta chains were sequenced from one sample in a study of Ad26.COV2.S vaccination and SARS-CoV-2 variants (dated by TCRdb to about 2021). This specimen's treatment or condition label, interpreted: over 15 received Ad26.COV2.S at low or high dose, single or two shots; roughly five received placebo; per-sample allocation not given. For vaccine and placebo recipients, repertoires were sequenced using samples collected on day 63 after the first injection. Libraries were made using the immunoSEQ multiplex PCR assay. The clones in this table, taken by TCRdb from immuneACCESS, are in-frame only. Not every clone is retained; where verified, under half of the shortfall comes from an unresolved V gene, and the cause of the rest is unknown. This sample comprises about 250,000 clones, about 87% of them detected only once. The ten most abundant clones make up about 3.5% of the sample.

Here the sequenced sample was peripheral blood, taken in a trial of Ad26.COV2.S vaccine versus placebo. These receptors were collected from a person aged 18-60 years who received the Ad26.COV2.S COVID-19 vaccine or a placebo.

The chain carries TRBV5-6 and TRBJ2-5; D may match TRBD1 or TRBD2 (5 bases each). V was shortened by 1 base and J by 2 bases, with 12 bases between the two germline ends. Germline lookup yields CDR1 SGHDT and CDR2 YYEEEE. CDR3 length: 15 residues. This CDR3 is CASSLIGARQETQYF. Here the CDR3 DNA reads TGTGCCAGCAGCTTGATCGGGGCAAGACAAGAGACCCAGTACTTC.

This chain uses TRBV29-1 with TRBJ2-7; tentative D call: TRBD1 (6 bases). This CDR3 has 12 residues. Germline V gives CDR1 SQVTM, CDR2 ANQGSEA. V was cut by 5 bases and J by 2 bases, with 10 bases left in between. As DNA, the CDR3 is TGCAGCGTTCGGACAGTTACCTACGAGCAGTACTTC. It specifies CSVRTVTYEQYF.

A few counts support this clone. The V and J genes are TRBV9 and TRBJ1-6, with D perhaps matching TRBD1 (6 bases). V lost 1 base to trimming and J lost 0 bases, with 8 bases between them. The CDR3 sequence is 16 residues long. Germline CDR1 and CDR2: SGDLS and YYNGEE. CDR3 nucleotides: TGTGCCAGCAGCGTAACAGGGAGCTCCTATAATTCACCCCTCCACTTT. Amino acids: CASSVTGSSYNSPLHF.

The rearrangement links TRBV27 to TRBJ2-7; D is unclear. Germline assignment: CDR1 MNHEY and CDR2 SMNVEV (reference sequence). The CDR3 consists of 12 residues. V lost 11 bases and J 7 bases, leaving 18 bases between the germline ends. The CDR3 loop reads CASTDPYKEQYF. The CDR3 nucleotides are TGTGCCTCTACCGATCCCTACAAAGAGCAGTACTTC.

The V and J genes are TRBV2 and TRBJ2-1; a weak D match, TRBD2 (5 bases). Germline CDR1 and CDR2: SNHLY and FYNNEI. CDR3 size: 13 residues. The V end lost 4 bases, the J end lost 7 bases, and 11 bases lay between the germline ends. The CDR3 loop reads CASSGDYENEQFF. In DNA form, the CDR3 reads TGTGCCAGCAGTGGAGACTACGAAAATGAGCAGTTCTTC.

To note about this clone: The sample carries other DNA sequences with the same CDR3. The V gene is TRBV5-1, the J gene TRBJ2-3; D is possibly TRBD2 (5 bases). The CDR3 is made up of 14 amino acids. V was shortened by 0 bases and J by 2 bases, with 7 bases between the two germline ends. Germline-derived CDR1 and CDR2 are SGHRS and YFSETQ. The CDR3 DNA reads as TGCGCCAGCAGCTTGGGAGCGGCCACAGATACGCAGTATTTT. It encodes CASSLGAATDTQYF.

The J gene is TRBJ1-4, the V gene TRBV6-5; no reliable D call. Germline lookup yields CDR1 MNHEY and CDR2 SVGAGI. The V gene lost 2 bases and the J gene lost 8 bases, with 6 bases spanning the gap. The CDR3 covers 12 residues. This CDR3 reads CASSYAGEKLFF. DNA of the CDR3: TGTGCCAGCAGTTACGCCGGGGAAAAACTGTTTTTT.

The chain links TRBV7-9 to TRBJ2-5; 7 positions match TRBD2. With 5 bases clipped from V and 1 base from J, the junction kept 4 bases outside the gene matches. The germline CDR1 and CDR2 sequences are SEHNR and FQNEAQ (reference sequence). This CDR3 spans 14 amino acids. The CDR3 is CASSLGGSQETQYF. For the CDR3, the DNA is TGTGCCAGCAGCCTGGGAGGGAGCCAAGAGACCCAGTACTTC. Drawing the rest from reference TRBV7-9 and TRBJ2-5, the complete variable domain is DTGVSQNPRHKITKRGQNVTFRCDPISEHNRLYWYRQTLGQGPEFLTYFQNEAQLEKSRLLSDRFSAERPKGSFSTLEIQRTEQGDSAMYLCASSLGGSQETQYFGPGTRLLVL.

The chain recombines TRBV10-2 with TRBJ1-5; 8 bases match TRBD1. V lost 7 bases, J lost 4 bases, and 3 bases stayed unmatched. CDR3 length equals 13 residues. From germline, CDR1 is WSHSY and CDR2 SAAADI. The DNA for the CDR3 is TGCGCCAGCACAACAGGGGGGAATCAGCCCCAGCATTTT. Amino acids: CASTTGGNQPQHF.

This chain uses TRBV5-1 with TRBJ1-3; D is undetermined. CDR1 and CDR2 from the germline V gene are SGHRS and YFSETQ. CDR3 length: 14 residues. V was trimmed by 4 bases and J by 0 bases, leaving 8 bases between them. The CDR3 reads CASSPTNSGNTIYF. CDR3 nucleotide sequence: TGCGCCAGCAGCCCTACAAACTCTGGAAACACCATATATTTT.

In DNA, the CDR3 is TGTGCCAGCAGTCGACTAGCCGACGATTACAATGAGCAGTTCTTC. Encoded protein: CASSRLADDYNEQFF. V gene TRBV2 combines with J gene TRBJ2-1, with 7 bases matching TRBD2. Germline CDR1 reads SNHLY; CDR2 reads FYNNEI. V dropped 5 bases and J dropped 4; count of bases not matched to a gene: 8. There are 15 residues in the CDR3.

The rearrangement uses TRBV27 and TRBJ1-2; no firm D call. Deletions cut 6 bases from V and 5 bases from J, with 16 bases between. CDR1 and CDR2 (germline): MNHEY, SMNVEV (reference sequence). The CDR3 length is 14 residues. Written as DNA, the CDR3 is TGTGCCAGCAGCGCGCCCGGTACTTATTATGGCTACACCTTC. This sequence encodes CASSAPGTYYGYTF.

The gene calls are TRBV3-1 (or the pseudogene TRBV3-2) and TRBJ1-1; D not certain. The CDR3 totals 11 residues. The V end was cut by 5 bases, the J end by 2 bases, with 3 bases between. From germline, CDR1 is LGHDT and CDR2 YNNKEL (reference sequence). The CDR3: CASSFNTEAFF. CDR3 DNA sequence: TGTGCCAGCAGCTTTAACACTGAAGCTTTCTTT.

J is TRBJ1-4 and V is TRBV5-4; 10 positions match TRBD1. Germline values: CDR1 SGHNT, CDR2 YYREEE (reference sequence). With V trimmed by 1 base and J by 7 bases, 4 bases remained unmatched. This CDR3 region has 15 residues. Written as DNA, the CDR3 is TGTGCCAGCAGCTTGCGAGGGACAGGGGTTGAAAAACTGTTTTTT. This sequence encodes CASSLRGTGVEKLFF.

Here the CDR3 DNA reads TGTGCCAGTAGTATCCGGGCGGGCGATGAAAAACTGTTTTTT. Its protein is CASSIRAGDEKLFF. V usage is TRBV19 and J usage is TRBJ1-4; no clear D gene. The germline gives CDR1 LNHDA, CDR2 SQIVND (reference sequence). The CDR3 is 14 residues long. V was cut by 3 bases and J by 6 bases, with 11 bases left in between.